One and the same sample provided the 31 T cell receptor beta chains below, sequenced in a study of blood T cell repertoires in COVID-19. The repertoire was sequenced with immunoSEQ multiplex PCR; TCRdb's copy has only in-frame clones and lacks some. The sample yields over 400,000 clones, approximately 91% seen once. What was sequenced was PBMCs or T cells enriched from blood (not recorded which). Receptors were obtained from a woman aged 60 to 75 who had recovered from COVID-19.

The chain has TRBV6-5 and TRBJ2-7, with 7 positions matching TRBD2. The V gene end was trimmed by 2 bases and the J gene end by 3 bases; junction bases not matched to a gene: 7. The CDR3 runs to 15 residues. Germline CDR1 reads MNHEY; CDR2 reads SVGAGI. In DNA, the CDR3 is TGTGCCAGCAGTTACCTTCCCACGGGGGGCTACGAGCAGTACTTC. Encoded protein: CASSYLPTGGYEQYF.

The chain links TRBV5-8 to TRBJ2-3; D gene ambiguous. The V gene lost 0 bases and the J gene lost 2 bases, with 10 bases spanning the gap. In germline, CDR1 is SGHTS, CDR2 YDEGEE. The CDR3 contains 15 residues. CDR3 protein: CASSLGLAFTDTQYF. CDR3 coding DNA: TGTGCCAGCAGCTTGGGGCTCGCTTTCACAGATACGCAGTATTTT.

V is TRBV5-1 and J is TRBJ2-1; TRBD1 matches 10 bases. The V segment lost 4 bases and the J segment 3 bases; nucleotides outside the gene matches: 10. Germline-derived CDR1 and CDR2 are SGHRS and YFSETQ. This CDR3 has 17 residues. The chain's CDR3 is CASSPGTGVRLYNEQFF. In DNA, the CDR3 is TGCGCCAGCAGCCCAGGGACAGGGGTCCGTCTCTACAATGAGCAGTTCTTC.

A note on this clone: This same CDR3 is encoded by further DNA sequences in the sample. The chain uses TRBV7-2 and TRBJ2-2; 11 bases are shared with TRBD1. CDR1 SGHTA and CDR2 FQGNSA come from the germline V gene. Germline trimming cut 2 bases from V and 5 bases from J; bases unmatched to any gene: 1. This CDR3 contains 15 residues. The CDR3: CASSLRDRGTGELFF. CDR3 DNA sequence: TGTGCCAGCAGCTTAAGGGACAGGGGGACCGGGGAGCTGTTTTTT.

With respect to this clone: At the DNA level, this CDR3 is encoded by other sequences in the same sample as well. The CDR3 sequence: CASSLVAGGTDTQYF. The CDR3 region has the DNA TGCGCCAGCAGCTTGGTTGCGGGGGGTACGGATACGCAGTATTTT. The rearrangement uses TRBV5-1 and TRBJ2-3, with TRBD2 identical over 8 bases. This CDR3 has 15 amino acids. Losses at the gene ends were 0 bases for V and 6 bases for J; bases not matched to a gene: 6. Germline V lookup: CDR1 SGHRS, CDR2 YFSETQ.

About this clone itself: Other DNA sequences in the same sample also yield this CDR3. The rearrangement links TRBV6-5 to TRBJ1-3, with TRBD1 as a possible D gene (6 bases). The V end lost 0 bases, the J end lost 3 bases, and 6 bases lay between the germline ends. There are 14 residues in the CDR3. Germline CDR1 is MNHEY and CDR2 is SVGAGI. The CDR3 loop reads CASSYSGGGNTIYF. In DNA form, the CDR3 reads TGTGCCAGCAGTTACTCAGGGGGTGGAAACACCATATATTTT.

The chain combines TRBV6-5 with TRBJ1-5; possibly TRBD1 for D (6 bases). There are 16 residues in the CDR3. The germline CDR1 and CDR2 sequences are MNHEY and SVGAGI. V was pared by 2 bases and J by 2 bases, with 13 bases between. The CDR3 protein is CASSYPREGGNQPQHF. The CDR3 DNA is TGTGCCAGCAGTTACCCCCGGGAGGGGGGCAATCAGCCCCAGCATTTT.

This rearrangement joins TRBV7-2 to TRBJ2-1; 7 bases align to TRBD2. This CDR3 is built from 15 residues. From germline, CDR1 is SGHTA and CDR2 FQGNSA. The V and J ends lost 3 bases and 4 bases, in that order; junction bases with no gene match: 6. CDR3 sequence (DNA): TGTGCCAGCAGCTTTCAGACTAGCTTTTACAATGAGCAGTTCTTC. It is translated as CASSFQTSFYNEQFF.

V is TRBV3-1 (or the pseudogene TRBV3-2) and J is TRBJ1-6; D may be TRBD1 (6 bases). Germline V gene data show CDR1 as LGHDT and CDR2 as YNNKEL (reference sequence). V lost 0 bases and J lost 7, with 19 bases in between. This CDR3 comprises 18 residues. CDR3: CASSQEGSGALANSPLHF. The DNA of the CDR3 is TGTGCCAGCAGCCAAGAGGGTTCAGGGGCCCTGGCGAATTCACCCCTCCACTTT.

The genes are TRBV6-1 and TRBJ1-1; a weak D match, TRBD1 (5 bases). The length of the CDR3 is 12 residues. The V end lost 3 bases, the J end lost 9 bases, and 11 bases lay between the germline ends. Germline V CDR1 and CDR2: MNHNS, SASEGT. The CDR3 DNA follows: TGTGCCAGCAGTGAGGGTTGGGGCCAAGCTTTCTTT. It is translated as CASSEGWGQAFF.

This CDR3 is CASSPTSGGAGDTQYF. For the CDR3, the DNA is TGTGCCAGCAGCCCGACTAGCGGGGGGGCCGGAGATACGCAGTATTTT. The rearrangement joins TRBV3-1 (or the pseudogene TRBV3-2) to TRBJ2-3; TRBD2 matches at 14 bases. The CDR3 has 16 residues. V dropped 4 bases and J dropped 5; count of bases not matched to a gene: 5. Germline V gene lookup returns CDR1 LGHDT and CDR2 YNNKEL (reference sequence).

V and J are TRBV18 and TRBJ1-5; D is ambiguous. Germline CDR1 is KGHSH and CDR2 is LQKENI. V lost 3 bases and J lost 6, with 15 bases in between. The CDR3 contains 15 residues. The CDR3 sequence is CASSPLEGRSQPQHF. As DNA, the CDR3 is TGTGCCAGCTCACCCCTCGAGGGTCGGAGTCAGCCCCAGCATTTT.

The chain carries TRBV2 and TRBJ2-7; TRBD1 agrees at 7 bases. This CDR3 is 13 amino acids long. Germline V CDR1 and CDR2: SNHLY, FYNNEI. V was clipped by 11 bases and J by 3 bases; unmatched bases: 10. The CDR3 here is CAARGDSLYEQYF. DNA of the CDR3: TGTGCCGCAAGAGGGGACAGCCTCTACGAGCAGTACTTC. The entire variable domain, with the rest obtained from reference TRBV2 and TRBJ2-7, is as follows: EPEVTQTPSHQVTQMGQEVILRCVPISNHLYFYWYRQILGQKVEFLVSFYNNEISEKSEIFDDQFSVERPDGSNFTLKIRSTKLEDSAMYFCAARGDSLYEQYFGPGTRLTVT.

The chain employs TRBV29-1 and TRBJ1-2; 7 bases agree with TRBD1. J was trimmed by 2 bases and V by 4 bases; bases with no gene match: 4. Germline CDR1 SQVTM, CDR2 ANQGSEA. CDR3 length: 13 amino acids. CDR3 sequence reads: CSVVTGQNYGYTF. The CDR3 nucleotides read TGCAGCGTTGTAACGGGACAGAACTATGGCTACACCTTC.

The chain is built from TRBV3-1 (or the pseudogene TRBV3-2) and TRBJ2-7, with a tentative D call TRBD1 (6 bases). Trimming cost V 6 bases and J 2 bases, with 14 bases left between them. From germline, CDR1 is LGHDT and CDR2 YNNKEL (reference sequence). The CDR3 has 14 residues. Here the CDR3 DNA reads TGTGCCAGCAGTAGGGGGTTAGGGGCCTACGAGCAGTACGTC. Translating gives CASSRGLGAYEQYV.

This chain links TRBV19 with TRBJ1-2; maybe TRBD1 (6 bases). The V and J ends lost 3 bases and 8 bases respectively, with 16 bases between them. The CDR3 is 14 residues long. Germline loops: CDR1 LNHDA, CDR2 SQIVND (reference sequence). CDR3 coding DNA: TGTGCCAGTAGTATTCAGGGGTTATCTTACGGCTACACCTTC. Translated, it gives CASSIQGLSYGYTF. Combining the CDR3 with reference TRBV19 and TRBJ1-2 gives the whole variable domain DGGITQSPKYLFRKEGQNVTLSCEQNLNHDAMYWYRQDPGQGLRLIYYSQIVNDFQKGDIAEGYSVSREKKESFPLTVTSAQKNPTAFYLCASSIQGLSYGYTFGSGTRLTVV.

The chain is built from TRBV7-2 and TRBJ1-3; D may be TRBD1 (6 bases). This CDR3 region has 15 residues. The germline CDR1 and CDR2 sequences are SGHTA and FQGNSA. V was shortened by 1 base and J by 4 bases, with 11 bases between the two germline ends. The CDR3 region is CASSLDRATGNTIYF. CDR3 nucleotide sequence: TGTGCCAGCAGCTTAGACAGGGCGACAGGAAACACCATATATTTT.

The chain is built from TRBV19 and TRBJ2-1; TRBD1 matches at 12 bases. CDR3 length equals 14 residues. Germline CDR1 LNHDA, CDR2 SQIVND (reference sequence). Trimming at V came to 7 bases and at J to 7 bases, leaving 5 bases not matched to a gene. The CDR3 here is CASTGTGGPNEQFF. In DNA, the CDR3 is TGTGCCAGTACCGGGACAGGGGGCCCGAATGAGCAGTTCTTC.

This clone was counted only a few times. The gene calls are TRBV3-1 (or the pseudogene TRBV3-2) and TRBJ1-2, with a tentative D call TRBD1 (6 bases). CDR3 length: 15 residues. Germline CDR1 is LGHDT and CDR2 is YNNKEL (reference sequence). The V end lost 0 bases, the J end lost 4 bases, and 12 bases lay between the germline ends. CDR3 region: CASSQEGTGSYGYTF. Here the CDR3 DNA reads TGTGCCAGCAGCCAAGAAGGAACAGGGTCCTATGGCTACACCTTC.

The gene calls are TRBV19 and TRBJ1-1, with D uncertain. Germline V lookup: CDR1 LNHDA, CDR2 SQIVND (reference sequence). Trimming pared 6 bases from V and 1 base from J, leaving 15 bases between. There are 15 residues in the CDR3. CDR3 in DNA: TGTGCCAGTAGGTTCTTCTCACGACAGAACACTGAAGCTTTCTTT. This codes for CASRFFSRQNTEAFF.

In its sample, this clone was seen a few times. The chain couples TRBV7-9 to TRBJ1-2, with D perhaps TRBD1 (6 bases). The CDR3 sequence is 14 residues long. The germline gives CDR1 SEHNR, CDR2 FQNEAQ (reference sequence). V lost 4 bases and J 6 bases, leaving 15 bases between the germline ends. The chain's CDR3 is CASSSYRDEDGYTF. The CDR3 DNA follows: TGTGCCAGCAGCTCATACAGGGACGAAGATGGCTACACCTTC.

The chain has TRBV9 and TRBJ1-1, with no clear D. Trimming removed 4 bases from V and 1 base from J, with 8 bases in between. The germline CDR1 and CDR2 sequences are SGDLS and YYNGEE. CDR3 length equals 13 residues. The CDR3 here is CASSLLKNTEAFF. The CDR3 region has the DNA TGTGCCAGCAGCCTTCTAAAGAACACTGAAGCTTTCTTT.

This clone appeared many times. V usage is TRBV7-9 and J usage is TRBJ1-3; 10 bases map to TRBD1. V lost 5 bases, J lost 4 bases, and 20 bases stayed unmatched. The V gene's germline CDR1 is SEHNR and CDR2 FQNEAQ (reference sequence). The CDR3 length is 20 residues. DNA for the CDR3: TGTGCCAGCAGCAAACAACCGGGACAGGGGTTTAGGGTCTCGGGAAACACCATATATTTT. Translation: CASSKQPGQGFRVSGNTIYF.

The rearrangement links TRBV15 to TRBJ2-1; 7 nucleotides align to TRBD1. The CDR3 is 15 residues long. Germline V gene sequence: CDR1 LNHNV, CDR2 YYDKDF (reference sequence). The J segment lost 0 bases and the V segment lost 5 bases, leaving 4 bases of the junction unmatched. The CDR3 reads CATSLNRGSYNEQFF. CDR3 in DNA: TGTGCCACCAGCCTGAACAGGGGCTCCTACAATGAGCAGTTCTTC.

The table lists this clone with a count of one. The gene calls are TRBV19 and TRBJ2-3; TRBD2 might be the D (6 bases). Germline lookup yields CDR1 LNHDA and CDR2 SQIVND (reference sequence). The length of the CDR3 is 11 residues. V was shortened by 10 bases and J by 6 bases, with 11 bases between the two germline ends. The DNA of the CDR3 is TGTGCCACCACTAGCTGGGATACGCAGTATTTT. Translation gives CATTSWDTQYF.

The rearrangement uses TRBV24-1 and TRBJ1-1; D is unresolved. CDR3 length equals 13 residues. Trimming cost V 7 bases and J 4 bases, with 12 bases left between them. The V gene's germline CDR1 is KGHDR and CDR2 SFDVKD. CDR3 DNA: TGTGCCACCAGCCCCCAGGTTGGCACTGAAGCTTTCTTT. Its translation: CATSPQVGTEAFF.

The CDR3 DNA sequence: TGTGCCAGTAGTGAACCCGGGACAGGGACTTATGGCTACACCTTC. Protein: CASSEPGTGTYGYTF. This chain connects TRBV19 to TRBJ1-2; 9 positions match TRBD1. With 5 bases clipped from V and 5 bases from J, the junction kept 9 bases outside the gene matches. Germline-derived CDR1 and CDR2 are LNHDA and SQIVND (reference sequence). This CDR3 spans 15 amino acids. Full variable domain (rest looked up from reference TRBV19 and TRBJ1-2): DGGITQSPKYLFRKEGQNVTLSCEQNLNHDAMYWYRQDPGQGLRLIYYSQIVNDFQKGDIAEGYSVSREKKESFPLTVTSAQKNPTAFYLCASSEPGTGTYGYTFGSGTRLTVV.

The table lists this clone with a count of one. This chain joins TRBV20-1 and TRBJ1-2; D gene unclear. This CDR3 region has 11 residues. Deletions cut 6 bases from V and 9 bases from J, with 14 bases between. Germline V CDR1 and CDR2: DFQATT, SNEGSKA (reference sequence). The CDR3 reads CSAGQDSRYTF. For the CDR3, the DNA is TGCAGTGCCGGCCAGGACTCTCGCTACACCTTC.

The V and J genes are TRBV6-6 and TRBJ1-6; D is perhaps TRBD1 (5 bases). The germline CDR1 and CDR2 sequences are MNHNY and SVGAGI (reference sequence). CDR3 length: 17 amino acids. The ends were cut back, 6 bases at V and 0 bases at J, with 15 bases in the middle. CDR3 in amino acids: CASSSWGGRSYNSPLHF. CDR3 DNA: TGTGCCAGCAGCTCCTGGGGGGGTCGCTCCTATAATTCACCCCTCCACTTT.

CDR3 nucleotides: TGTGCCAGCCGTACCCCCGACAGGGGTGGCTATGGCTACACCTTC. Amino acid sequence: CASRTPDRGGYGYTF. This sequence joins TRBV27 and TRBJ1-2; TRBD1 matches at 8 bases. The CDR3 consists of 15 residues. Trimming at V came to 8 bases and at J to 4 bases, leaving 12 bases not matched to a gene. The germline gives CDR1 MNHEY, CDR2 SMNVEV (reference sequence).

J is TRBJ2-2 and V is TRBV2, with D uncertain. Per germline, CDR1 SNHLY and CDR2 FYNNEI. Trimming took 6 bases from V and 5 from J, leaving 7 bases between them. The CDR3 is made up of 12 amino acids. In nucleotides, the CDR3 is TGTGCCAGCAGCCCCTATACCGGGGAGCTGTTTTTT. Amino acid sequence: CASSPYTGELFF. The full variable domain, with the rest looked up from reference TRBV2 and TRBJ2-2, is EPEVTQTPSHQVTQMGQEVILRCVPISNHLYFYWYRQILGQKVEFLVSFYNNEISEKSEIFDDQFSVERPDGSNFTLKIRSTKLEDSAMYFCASSPYTGELFFGEGSRLTVL.